Shown below are 8 T cell receptor beta chains from a single sample sequenced in a study of blood T cells in healthy people across ages. The second PCR ran roughly 7 to 12 cycles with a sample-barcoded 5' primer and J-beta primers. TCRdb re-derived calls from the 5' RACE reads in MiXCR, one entry per CDR3 protein. The table records about 730,000 distinct CDR3 sequences, more than 40% of them present only once. The sample was blood. All receptors come from a woman aged 55 to 70 in good health.

This clonotype was counted only a few times. The chain combines TRBV5-1 with TRBJ2-1, with a weak D call TRBD2 (6 bases). V was clipped by 0 bases and J by 5 bases, with 12 bases between them. This CDR3 spans 15 amino acids. The germline CDR1 and CDR2 sequences are SGHRS and YFSETQ. This CDR3 is CASSLVVGGNNEQFF. In nucleotides, the CDR3 is TGCGCCAGCAGCTTGGTGGTGGGGGGAAACAATGAGCAGTTCTTC.

This clonotype appeared a few times. This rearrangement joins TRBV29-1 to TRBJ2-1; maybe TRBD2 (6 bases). The CDR3 covers 16 residues. The V end was cut by 0 bases, the J end by 3 bases, with 15 bases between. CDR1 and CDR2 from the germline V gene are SQVTM and ANQGSEA. CDR3 sequence reads: CSVEDLGGANYNEQFF. CDR3 sequence (DNA): TGCAGCGTTGAAGATCTCGGCGGGGCCAACTACAATGAGCAGTTCTTC.

The V and J genes are TRBV7-2 and TRBJ1-5, with D perhaps matching TRBD1 (5 bases). Trimming removed 2 bases at V and 7 bases at J, with 18 bases between. CDR3 size: 16 residues. Germline V gene lookup returns CDR1 SGHTA and CDR2 FQGNSA. The CDR3 nucleotides read TGTGCCAGCAGCTTATCGCGGCAGGGAGGGAACCAGCCCCAGCATTTT. Its translation is CASSLSRQGGNQPQHF.

J is TRBJ2-5 and V is TRBV29-1; TRBD1 aligns across 8 bases. The germline V gene encodes CDR1 SQVTM and CDR2 ANQGSEA. This CDR3 spans 13 amino acids. Germline trimming cut 7 bases from V and 3 bases from J; bases unmatched to any gene: 7. The CDR3 region is CSGWTGREETQYF. Written as DNA, the CDR3 is TGCAGCGGGTGGACAGGGCGGGAAGAGACCCAGTACTTC.

The V gene is TRBV10-3, the J gene TRBJ2-7, with 9 bases that match TRBD1. Germline values: CDR1 ENHRY, CDR2 SYGVKD. J lost 3 bases, V lost 0 bases, and 3 bases had no gene match. The CDR3 spans 15 residues. CDR3 region: CAISESVTGGYEQYF. For the CDR3, the DNA is TGTGCCATCAGTGAGTCTGTGACAGGGGGCTACGAGCAGTACTTC.

This clonotype was picked up many times. The CDR3: CATSDGDPYEQYF. DNA of the CDR3: TGTGCCACCAGTGACGGGGACCCCTACGAGCAGTACTTC. The chain joins TRBV24-1 to TRBJ2-7, with D perhaps TRBD1 or TRBD2 (5 bases each). The V end lost 4 bases, the J end lost 2 bases, and 8 bases lay between the germline ends. The germline V gene encodes CDR1 KGHDR and CDR2 SFDVKD. The CDR3 loop spans 13 amino acids.

This sequence joins TRBV7-8 and TRBJ2-7, with TRBD2 matching 7 bases. The CDR3 loop spans 13 amino acids. The V and J ends lost 5 bases and 3 bases, in that order; junction bases with no gene match: 4. CDR1 and CDR2 from the germline V gene are SGHVS and FQNEAQ. Written as DNA, the CDR3 is TGTGCCAGCAGCCGGGAGGTCGGCTACGAGCAGTACTTC. This encodes CASSREVGYEQYF. Full variable domain (missing parts from reference TRBV7-8 and TRBJ2-7): GAGVSQSPRYKVAKRGQDVALRCDPISGHVSLFWYQQALGQGPEFLTYFQNEAQLDKSGLPSDRFFAERPEGSVSTLKIQRTQQEDSAVYLCASSREVGYEQYFGPGTRLTVT.

The chain has TRBV28 and TRBJ2-1; D gene unclear. The CDR3 runs 12 residues. Germline V lookup: CDR1 MDHEN, CDR2 SYDVKM. Trimming removed 3 bases from V and 12 bases from J, with 12 bases in between. Here the CDR3 DNA reads TGTGCCAGCAGTTTGAGGATTATGGGGCAGTTCTTC. Translation gives CASSLRIMGQFF. Together with reference TRBV28 and TRBJ2-1, the CDR3 gives the full variable domain: DVKVTQSSRYLVKRTGEKVFLECVQDMDHENMFWYRQDPGLGLRLIYFSYDVKMKEKGDIPEGYSVSREKKERFSLILESASTNQTSMYLCASSLRIMGQFFGPGTRLTVL.